A single sample is the source of the 22 T cell receptor beta chains below, sequenced in a study of blood T cell repertoires in COVID-19. The method was immunoSEQ multiplex PCR; TCRdb's version includes in-frame clones alone and lacks a portion of them. There are approximately 190,000 clones in the sample; about 80% occur only once, and about an eighth lies in the top ten. The specimen sequenced was peripheral blood. The receptors here all came from a man between 25 and 39 years old with active or convalescent COVID-19.

The J gene is TRBJ1-1, the V gene TRBV6-5; TRBD1 agrees at 7 bases. The CDR3 extends over 12 amino acids. V was clipped by 7 bases and J by 7 bases; unmatched bases: 6. Germline V gives CDR1 MNHEY, CDR2 SVGAGI. The CDR3 DNA reads TGTGCCAGCACCCCAGGGGGGTATGAAGCTTTCTTT. Its protein product is CASTPGGYEAFF.

This chain joins TRBV7-9 and TRBJ1-1, with 7 bases fitting TRBD1. This CDR3 contains 14 residues. V was clipped by 0 bases and J by 4 bases; unmatched bases: 2. Germline V gene data show CDR1 as SEHNR and CDR2 as FQNEAQ (reference sequence). For the CDR3, the DNA is TGTGCCAGCAGCTTAGCAGGGGGCGTCACTGAAGCTTTCTTT. It encodes CASSLAGGVTEAFF. The full variable domain, rest sourced from reference TRBV7-9 and TRBJ1-1, is DTGVSQNPRHKITKRGQNVTFRCDPISEHNRLYWYRQTLGQGPEFLTYFQNEAQLEKSRLLSDRFSAERPKGSFSTLEIQRTEQGDSAMYLCASSLAGGVTEAFFGQGTRLTVV.

This chain joins TRBV19 and TRBJ1-1; D ambiguous. In germline, CDR1 is LNHDA, CDR2 SQIVND (reference sequence). The V end was cut by 4 bases, the J end by 7 bases, with 13 bases between. This CDR3 comprises 13 residues. The CDR3 sequence is CASSNRESDEAFF. The CDR3 DNA sequence: TGTGCCAGTAGTAACCGGGAGTCCGATGAAGCTTTCTTT.

V gene TRBV5-6 combines with J gene TRBJ1-1; TRBD1 matches 7 bases. There are 14 residues in the CDR3. Germline CDR1 and CDR2: SGHDT and YYEEEE. Trimming at V came to 0 bases and at J to 7 bases, leaving 6 bases not matched to a gene. Here the CDR3 reads CASSLVDREIEAFF. As DNA, the CDR3 is TGTGCCAGCAGCTTGGTCGACAGGGAAATTGAAGCTTTCTTT.

V gene TRBV6-5 combines with J gene TRBJ1-6; a possible D gene is TRBD1 (6 bases). CDR3 length: 13 amino acids. Trimming cost V 6 bases and J 12 bases, with 15 bases left between them. CDR1 is MNHEY and CDR2 is SVGAGI in the germline V gene. The CDR3 region is CASRDRASGPLHF. DNA for the CDR3: TGTGCCAGCAGGGACAGAGCTTCGGGACCCCTCCACTTT.

The chain is built from TRBV14 and TRBJ2-2, with 10 bases that match TRBD2. Trimming took 2 bases from V and 4 from J; bases not matched to a gene: 4. There are 16 residues in the CDR3. Germline lookup yields CDR1 SGHDN and CDR2 FVKESK. The CDR3 sequence: CASSQKGLARTGELFF. CDR3 in DNA: TGTGCCAGCAGCCAAAAGGGACTAGCGCGCACCGGGGAGCTGTTTTTT.

The V and J genes are TRBV5-1 and TRBJ1-2, with TRBD1 identical over 8 bases. This CDR3 is 14 amino acids long. J lost 5 bases, V lost 1 base, and 4 bases had no gene match. Germline V gene sequence: CDR1 SGHRS, CDR2 YFSETQ. The CDR3: CASSLSQGDYGYTF. CDR3 sequence (DNA): TGCGCCAGCAGCTTGTCACAGGGGGATTATGGCTACACCTTC.

The chain is built from TRBV10-2 and TRBJ1-1; 7 bases fit TRBD1. The CDR3 runs to 18 residues. With 3 bases clipped from V and 8 bases from J, the junction kept 21 bases outside the gene matches. Germline V gene sequence: CDR1 WSHSY, CDR2 SAAADI. CDR3 sequence (DNA): TGCGCCAGCAGTGATTTTCACGGAACATTGTGGGGACAGTACGAAGCTTTCTTT. Its protein product is CASSDFHGTLWGQYEAFF.

The chain links TRBV19 to TRBJ1-2; D gene unclear. The CDR3 is made up of 13 amino acids. The V end was cut by 10 bases, the J end by 4 bases, with 16 bases between. Germline lookup yields CDR1 LNHDA and CDR2 SQIVND (reference sequence). The CDR3 reads CATSSGPGYGYTF. CDR3 bases: TGTGCCACCTCGTCTGGGCCAGGCTATGGCTACACCTTC. Full variable domain (missing parts from reference TRBV19 and TRBJ1-2): DGGITQSPKYLFRKEGQNVTLSCEQNLNHDAMYWYRQDPGQGLRLIYYSQIVNDFQKGDIAEGYSVSREKKESFPLTVTSAQKNPTAFYLCATSSGPGYGYTFGSGTRLTVV.

This chain connects TRBV27 to TRBJ2-7; no definite D call. Trimming took 4 bases from V and 0 from J, leaving 19 bases between them. The germline V gene has CDR1 MNHEY and CDR2 SMNVEV (reference sequence). This CDR3 is built from 17 residues. In DNA, the CDR3 is TGTGCCAGCAGTTCAATTGGCGACGGATGGGCCTCCTACGAGCAGTACGTC. Protein: CASSSIGDGWASYEQYV.

The CDR3 spells CASSPQGNYGYTF. CDR3 DNA sequence: TGCGCCAGCAGTCCACAGGGAAACTATGGCTACACCTTC. V and J are TRBV10-2 and TRBJ1-2, with D possibly being TRBD1 (6 bases). The germline V gene has CDR1 WSHSY and CDR2 SAAADI. Trimming removed 5 bases at V and 2 bases at J, with 9 bases between. The length of the CDR3 is 13 residues.

This clone was seen only once. Germline and junction disagree at one end, which may indicate a read error. The chain has TRBV2 and TRBJ1-2; D perhaps matches TRBD1 (5 bases). In germline, CDR1 is SNHLY, CDR2 FYNNEI. The CDR3 contains 11 residues. The CDR3 sequence is CASRDTYRYTF. CDR3 DNA sequence: TGTGCCAGCAGGGACACCTATCGCTACACCTTC.

About this clone: In the same sample, other DNA sequences code for this CDR3. V usage is TRBV18 and J usage is TRBJ1-1; D possibly corresponds to TRBD1 (5 bases). The ends were cut back, 3 bases at V and 6 bases at J, with 8 bases in the middle. The germline gives CDR1 KGHSH, CDR2 LQKENI. The CDR3 spans 12 residues. CDR3 sequence (DNA): TGTGCCAGCTCACCGCAAGGGGCTGAAGCTTTCTTT. It translates to CASSPQGAEAFF.

This chain uses TRBV6-5 with TRBJ2-1, with 8 bases matching TRBD2. CDR3 size: 15 residues. Germline loops: CDR1 MNHEY, CDR2 SVGAGI. The trim removed 5 bases at V and 7 bases at J, leaving 10 bases unmatched. CDR3: CASSPVLAALNEQFF. The CDR3 DNA sequence: TGTGCCAGCAGTCCTGTACTAGCGGCGCTTAATGAGCAGTTCTTC.

CDR3 residues: CASSPLADNEQFF. The CDR3 coding sequence is TGTGCCAGCAGCCCACTAGCGGACAATGAGCAGTTCTTC. The chain couples TRBV14 to TRBJ2-1; 8 nucleotides line up with TRBD2. The CDR3 contains 13 residues. V trimming: 4 bases; J trimming: 5 bases; junction bases outside the gene matches: 1. CDR1 SGHDN and CDR2 FVKESK come from the germline V gene.

The chain has TRBV7-9 and TRBJ1-1; a weak D match, TRBD1 (6 bases). The CDR3 totals 17 residues. The V gene's germline CDR1 is SEHNR and CDR2 FQNEAQ (reference sequence). The V end was cut by 3 bases, the J end by 4 bases, with 21 bases between. The CDR3 nucleotides are TGTGCCAGCAGCTTGGGGGCAGGAGATTTGTCGGGCACTGAAGCTTTCTTT. Amino acid sequence: CASSLGAGDLSGTEAFF. The complete variable domain, with remaining parts taken from reference TRBV7-9 and TRBJ1-1, reads DTGVSQNPRHKITKRGQNVTFRCDPISEHNRLYWYRQTLGQGPEFLTYFQNEAQLEKSRLLSDRFSAERPKGSFSTLEIQRTEQGDSAMYLCASSLGAGDLSGTEAFFGQGTRLTVV.

The rearrangement links TRBV19 to TRBJ1-1; 9 bases match TRBD1. This CDR3 is 16 amino acids long. Germline trimming cut 5 bases from V and 5 bases from J; bases unmatched to any gene: 12. The germline V gene encodes CDR1 LNHDA and CDR2 SQIVND (reference sequence). The CDR3 spells CASSAWTGDEHTEAFF. CDR3 in DNA: TGTGCCAGTAGTGCCTGGACAGGGGACGAGCATACTGAAGCTTTCTTT.

This clone has just one count. The V call is TRBV7-2, the J call TRBJ1-2, with a weak D call TRBD1 (5 bases). The CDR3 loop spans 14 amino acids. Germline CDR1 reads SGHTA; CDR2 reads FQGNSA. The V and J ends lost 3 bases and 4 bases respectively, with 12 bases between them. The CDR3 sequence: CASSFGPGPYGYTF. DNA for the CDR3: TGTGCCAGCAGCTTCGGTCCAGGGCCCTATGGCTACACCTTC.

The chain links TRBV19 to TRBJ1-5, with D possibly being TRBD1 (6 bases). Germline CDR1 and CDR2: LNHDA and SQIVND (reference sequence). This CDR3 has 14 residues. Trimming removed 5 bases at V and 7 bases at J, with 15 bases between. CDR3 sequence reads: CASSFREGGQPQHF. The CDR3 DNA reads as TGTGCCAGTAGTTTCCGGGAGGGGGGACAGCCCCAGCATTTT.

The chain employs TRBV4-1 and TRBJ1-1; 7 bases align to TRBD1. Germline CDR1 and CDR2: MGHRA and YSYEKL. V lost 3 bases to trimming and J lost 7 bases; unmatched junction nucleotides: 8. There are 14 residues in the CDR3. In nucleotides, the CDR3 is TGCGCCAGCAGCCACCTTAGACAGGGCGGTGAAGCTTTCTTT. It specifies CASSHLRQGGEAFF.

The V call is TRBV29-1, the J call TRBJ2-1; maybe TRBD2 (6 bases). The germline CDR1 and CDR2 sequences are SQVTM and ANQGSEA. This CDR3 is built from 13 residues. Trimming cost V 6 bases and J 6 bases, with 15 bases left between them. The CDR3 here is CSVEAGLGNEQFF. In DNA form, the CDR3 reads TGCAGCGTGGAGGCGGGGTTGGGCAATGAGCAGTTCTTC.

The V gene is TRBV4-1, the J gene TRBJ1-5, with no clear D. The V and J ends lost 0 bases and 3 bases respectively, with 9 bases between them. Germline CDR1 reads MGHRA; CDR2 reads YSYEKL. The CDR3 sequence is 15 residues long. The CDR3 region is CASSQEGRDNQPQHF. In DNA, the CDR3 is TGCGCCAGCAGCCAAGAGGGCCGAGACAATCAGCCCCAGCATTTT.